Reported below is one T cell receptor (beta chain). This receptor's antigen is unknown. No much larger clonotype is one base removed from it; base qualities were not supplied. The entry originates in a study of OX40 agonist ivuxolimab in advanced cancers. General notes on the study: Ivuxolimab was a fully human IgG2 agonistic monoclonal antibody targeting the costimulatory receptor OX40 (CD134). Intravenous ivuxolimab was administered to patients every 2 weeks at six dose levels: 0.01, 0.1, 0.3, 1.5, 3 and 10 mg/kg. Of the approximately 50 dose-escalation patients, hepatocellular carcinoma was present in approximately 20, melanoma in roughly 15, renal cell carcinoma in 9 and head and neck cancer in 9. In the dose-escalation cohort, around four fifths of patients were male, and the mean age was 60 years with a range of about 23 to 79. Patients were allowed to have had prior anti-PD-1, anti-PD-L1 or anti-CTLA-4 therapy, and approximately 40% of the dose-escalation patients had been treated with checkpoint inhibitors. Three dose-escalation patients achieved partial responses, one with hepatocellular carcinoma and two with cutaneous melanoma. The purpose of peripheral TCRbeta sequencing was to test whether ivuxolimab changed TCR sequence diversity and led to clonal T-cell expansion. The paper covers the monotherapy dose-escalation part of the phase I ivuxolimab trial, which included N ≈ 57 patients. Beyond this particular receptor, the publication reports: After ivuxolimab, expanded clones were on average more numerous among CD8+ T cells than among CD4+ T cells. The antigen specificity of the peripheral T cells that underwent clonal expansion was not determined. In the 0.1-3.0 mg/kg groups, partial responders had among the lowest normalized peripheral clonal expansion, particularly in CD8+ T cells. Low levels of normalized T-cell clonal expansion were also seen in some patients who did not respond. At doses of 0.1 to 3.0 mg/kg, clonal expansion of both CD4+ and CD8+ T cells in blood was seen between baseline and week 6.

The trial excluded patients who had a history of autoimmune disease or who were on systemic immunosuppression. Peripheral blood for TCR sequencing was collected from all dose cohorts at baseline, on cycle 4 day 1, and on cycle 7 day 1. Samples came from an open-label, multicenter, first-in-human phase I dose-escalation trial of ivuxolimab. The trial enrolled adults with locally advanced or metastatic head and neck squamous cell, hepatocellular, melanoma or renal cell carcinoma. Before TCR sequencing, CD4+ and CD8+ T cells were separately sorted from peripheral blood. Genomic DNA was extracted from sorted cells for sequencing of the TCRbeta CDR3 region. The immunoSEQ Assay was used to sequence the TCRbeta CDR3 regions. As stored in TCRdb, this immuneACCESS dataset retains in-frame rearrangements with V and J assigned. A fraction of the clones does not appear; measured against another copy, unresolved V genes explain less than half of the discrepancy, and the remainder lacks a known reason. Recorded for this sample are tens of thousands of clones; 86% of them occurred a single time. 0.95% to 1.5% of the sample is held by the ten biggest clonotypes.

V and J lose 0 bases and 4 bases, and a span of 13 bases separates them. The cysteine opens and the phenylalanine closes a CDR3 of 15 amino acids. Only CDR3 DNA is held: 45 bases, read in frame from base 1. Taken from the germline V gene, the CDR1 and CDR2 loops are MNHEY and SVGAGI. The receptor was isolated from an adult with an advanced solid tumor such as melanoma, head and neck, liver or kidney cancer. Specimen: CD4+ or CD8+ T cells sorted from blood, collected in a trial of the OX40 agonist ivuxolimab. Recombination linked TRBV6-5 to TRBJ2-7; the D gene is possibly TRBD2, with 6 bases matching. The DNA sequence is TGTGCCAGCAGTTACTCATACGGGAGCGGGTACGAGCAGTACTTC. It specifies CASSYSYGSGYEQYF.